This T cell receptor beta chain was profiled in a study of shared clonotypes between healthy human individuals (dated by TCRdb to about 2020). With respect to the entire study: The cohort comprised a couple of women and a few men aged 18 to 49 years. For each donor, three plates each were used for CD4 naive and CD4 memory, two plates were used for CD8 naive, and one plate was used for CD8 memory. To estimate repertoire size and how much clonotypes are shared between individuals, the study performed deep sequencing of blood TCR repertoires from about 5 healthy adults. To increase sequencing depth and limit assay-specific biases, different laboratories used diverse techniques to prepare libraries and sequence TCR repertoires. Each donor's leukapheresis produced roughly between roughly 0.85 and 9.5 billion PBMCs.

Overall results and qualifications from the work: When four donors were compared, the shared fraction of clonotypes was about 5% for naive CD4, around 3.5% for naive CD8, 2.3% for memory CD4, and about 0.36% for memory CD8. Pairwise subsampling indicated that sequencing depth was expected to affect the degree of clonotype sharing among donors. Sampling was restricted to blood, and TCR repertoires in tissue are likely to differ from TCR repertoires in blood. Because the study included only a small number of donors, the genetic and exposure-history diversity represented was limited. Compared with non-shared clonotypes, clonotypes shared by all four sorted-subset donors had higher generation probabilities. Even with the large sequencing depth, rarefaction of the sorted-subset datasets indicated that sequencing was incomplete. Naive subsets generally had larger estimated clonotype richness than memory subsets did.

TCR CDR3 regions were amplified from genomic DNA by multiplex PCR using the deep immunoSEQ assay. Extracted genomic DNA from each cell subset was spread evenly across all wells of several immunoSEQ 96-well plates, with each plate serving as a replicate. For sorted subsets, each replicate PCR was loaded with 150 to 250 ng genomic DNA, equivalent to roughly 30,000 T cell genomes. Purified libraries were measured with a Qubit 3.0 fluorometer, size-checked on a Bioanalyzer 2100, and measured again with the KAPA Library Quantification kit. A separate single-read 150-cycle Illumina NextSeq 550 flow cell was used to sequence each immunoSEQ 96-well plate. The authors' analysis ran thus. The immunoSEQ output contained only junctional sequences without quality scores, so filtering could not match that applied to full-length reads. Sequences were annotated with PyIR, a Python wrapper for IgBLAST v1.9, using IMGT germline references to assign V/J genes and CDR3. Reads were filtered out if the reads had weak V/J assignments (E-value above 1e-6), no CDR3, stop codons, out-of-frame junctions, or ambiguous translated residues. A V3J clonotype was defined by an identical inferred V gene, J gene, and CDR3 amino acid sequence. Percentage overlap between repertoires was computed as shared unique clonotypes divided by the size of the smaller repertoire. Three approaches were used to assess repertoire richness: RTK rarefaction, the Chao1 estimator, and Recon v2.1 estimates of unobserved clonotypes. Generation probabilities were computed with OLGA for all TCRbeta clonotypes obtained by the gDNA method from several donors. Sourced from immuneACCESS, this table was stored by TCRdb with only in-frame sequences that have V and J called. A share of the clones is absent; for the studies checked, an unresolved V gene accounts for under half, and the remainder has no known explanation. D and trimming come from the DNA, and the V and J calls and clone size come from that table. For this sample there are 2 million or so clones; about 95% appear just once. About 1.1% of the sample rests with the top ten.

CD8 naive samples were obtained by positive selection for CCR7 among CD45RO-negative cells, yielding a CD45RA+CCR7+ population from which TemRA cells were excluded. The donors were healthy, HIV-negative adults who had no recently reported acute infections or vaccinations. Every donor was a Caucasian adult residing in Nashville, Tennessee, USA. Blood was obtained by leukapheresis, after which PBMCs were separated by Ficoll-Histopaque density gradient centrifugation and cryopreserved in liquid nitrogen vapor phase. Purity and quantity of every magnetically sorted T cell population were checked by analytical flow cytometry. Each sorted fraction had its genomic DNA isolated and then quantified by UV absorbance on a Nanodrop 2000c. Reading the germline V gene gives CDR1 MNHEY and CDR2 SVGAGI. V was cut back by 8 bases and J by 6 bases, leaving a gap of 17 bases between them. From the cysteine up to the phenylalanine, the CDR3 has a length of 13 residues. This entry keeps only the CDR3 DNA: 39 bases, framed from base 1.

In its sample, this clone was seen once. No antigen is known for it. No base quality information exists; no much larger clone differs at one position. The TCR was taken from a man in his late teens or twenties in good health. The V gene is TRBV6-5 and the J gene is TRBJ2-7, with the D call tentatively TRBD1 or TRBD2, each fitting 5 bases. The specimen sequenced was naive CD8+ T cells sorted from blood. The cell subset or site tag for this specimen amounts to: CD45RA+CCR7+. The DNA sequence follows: TGTGCCAGCCGCGCGGCAGGGACCTTCGAGCAGTACTTC. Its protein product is CASRAAGTFEQYF.